This T cell receptor beta chain was obtained from a study of Ad26.COV2.S vaccination and SARS-CoV-2 variants. Overall study results and limits: Breadth of non-spike TCRs did not differ between vaccinees and placebo recipients.

The sample's treatment: about 20 received Ad26.COV2.S at low or high dose, single or two shots; roughly five received placebo; per-sample allocation not given. Sampling occurred on day 63 after the first vaccine or placebo injection. On this clone itself: Its antigen is unknown.

The CDR3 has 15 residues. Germline V CDR1 and CDR2: ENHRY, SYGVKD. The ends lost 1 base at V and 6 bases at J; junction bases unmatched: 7. Clones were sequenced by immunoSEQ multiplex PCR, and TCRdb holds only the in-frame ones, with some missing. Counted here are 400,000 or so clones, approximately 91% occurring once; the ten biggest clones make up 3.5%. The J gene is TRBJ2-7, the V gene TRBV10-3; 9 nucleotides agree with TRBD1. Sequencing was performed on peripheral blood, taken in a trial of Ad26.COV2.S vaccine versus placebo. The TCR comes from a person between 18 and 65 years old who received the Ad26.COV2.S COVID-19 vaccine or a placebo. The CDR3, as DNA: TGTGCCATCAGTGAGTTGGGGACAGGGACCGCCGAGCAGTACTTC. Translating gives CAISELGTGTAEQYF.